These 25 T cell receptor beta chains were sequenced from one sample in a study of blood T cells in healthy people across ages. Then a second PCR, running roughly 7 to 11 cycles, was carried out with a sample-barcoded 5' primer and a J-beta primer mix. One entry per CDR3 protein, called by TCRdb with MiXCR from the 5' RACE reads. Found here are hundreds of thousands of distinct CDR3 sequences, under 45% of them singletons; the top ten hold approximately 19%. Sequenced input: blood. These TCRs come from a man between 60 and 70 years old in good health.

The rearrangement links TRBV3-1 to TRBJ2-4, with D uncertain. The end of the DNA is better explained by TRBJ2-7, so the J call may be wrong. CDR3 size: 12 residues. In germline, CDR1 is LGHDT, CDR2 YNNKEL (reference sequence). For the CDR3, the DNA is TGTGCCAGCAGCCGGGTGTGGCGCGAGCAGTACTTC. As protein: CASSRVWREQYF.

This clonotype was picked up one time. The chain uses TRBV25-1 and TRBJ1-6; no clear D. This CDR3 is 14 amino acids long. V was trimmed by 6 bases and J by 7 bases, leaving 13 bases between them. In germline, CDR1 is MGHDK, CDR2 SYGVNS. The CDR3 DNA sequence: TGTGCCAGCAGCCAACCAGAAAGGAATTCACCCCTCCACTTT. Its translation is CASSQPERNSPLHF.

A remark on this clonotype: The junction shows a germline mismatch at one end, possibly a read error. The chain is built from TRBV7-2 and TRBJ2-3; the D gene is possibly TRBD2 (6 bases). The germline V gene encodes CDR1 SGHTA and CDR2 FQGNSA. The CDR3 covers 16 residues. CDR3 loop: CASSLVVGGSTDTQYF. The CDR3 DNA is TGCGCCAGCAGCTTGGTGGTCGGGGGAAGCACAGATACGCAGTATTTT.

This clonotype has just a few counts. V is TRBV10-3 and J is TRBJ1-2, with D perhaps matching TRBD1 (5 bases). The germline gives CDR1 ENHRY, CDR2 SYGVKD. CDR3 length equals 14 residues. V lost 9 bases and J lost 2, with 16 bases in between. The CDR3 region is CAIATGTDNYGYTF. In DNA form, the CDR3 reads TGTGCCATTGCCACGGGGACGGACAACTATGGCTACACCTTC.

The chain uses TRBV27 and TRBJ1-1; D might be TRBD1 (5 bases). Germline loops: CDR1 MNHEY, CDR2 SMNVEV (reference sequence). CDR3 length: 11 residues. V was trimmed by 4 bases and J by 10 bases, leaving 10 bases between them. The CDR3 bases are TGTGCCAGCAGTTCCTTCGGGGGAGCTTTCTTT. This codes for CASSSFGGAFF.

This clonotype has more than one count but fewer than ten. CDR3 loop: CSARDRRVGYTF. CDR3 nucleotides: TGCAGTGCTAGAGATCGGAGAGTTGGCTACACCTTC. The chain is built from TRBV20-1 and TRBJ1-2; the D is unclear. Trimming shortened V by 0 bases and J by 7 bases, and 9 bases separated the two germline ends. Germline V gives CDR1 DFQATT, CDR2 SNEGSKA (reference sequence). The CDR3 runs to 12 residues.

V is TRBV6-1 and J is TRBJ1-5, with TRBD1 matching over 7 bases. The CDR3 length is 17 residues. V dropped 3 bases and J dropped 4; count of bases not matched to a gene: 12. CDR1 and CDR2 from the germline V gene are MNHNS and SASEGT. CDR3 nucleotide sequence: TGTGCCAGCAGTGACACTCGGGGGACAGCACCTAATCAGCCCCAGCATTTT. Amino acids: CASSDTRGTAPNQPQHF.

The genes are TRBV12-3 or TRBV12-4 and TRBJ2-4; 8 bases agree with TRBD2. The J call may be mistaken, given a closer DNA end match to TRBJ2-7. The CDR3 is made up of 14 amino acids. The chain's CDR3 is CASSGGLASHEQYF. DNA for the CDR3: TGTGCCAGCAGTGGAGGACTAGCTTCCCACGAGCAGTACTTC.

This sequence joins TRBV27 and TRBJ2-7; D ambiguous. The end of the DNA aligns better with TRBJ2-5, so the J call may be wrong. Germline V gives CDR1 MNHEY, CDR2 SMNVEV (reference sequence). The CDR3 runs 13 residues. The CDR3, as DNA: TGTGCCAGCAGTCCTAACCCTCCAGGGACCCAGTACTTC. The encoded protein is CASSPNPPGTQYF.

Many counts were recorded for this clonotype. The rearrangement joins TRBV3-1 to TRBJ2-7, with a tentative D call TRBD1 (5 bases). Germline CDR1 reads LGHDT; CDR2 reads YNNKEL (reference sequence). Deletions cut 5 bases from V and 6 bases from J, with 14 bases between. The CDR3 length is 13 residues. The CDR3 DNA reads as TGTGCCAGCAGCATCCTTAGGGGTGGCGAGCAGTACTTC. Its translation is CASSILRGGEQYF.

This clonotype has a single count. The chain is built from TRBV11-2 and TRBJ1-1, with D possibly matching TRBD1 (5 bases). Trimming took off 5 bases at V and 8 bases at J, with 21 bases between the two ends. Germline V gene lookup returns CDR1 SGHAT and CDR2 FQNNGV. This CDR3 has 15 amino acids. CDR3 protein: CASSPNTDRDHEAFF. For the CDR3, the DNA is TGTGCCAGCAGCCCAAACACAGACCGGGACCACGAAGCTTTCTTT. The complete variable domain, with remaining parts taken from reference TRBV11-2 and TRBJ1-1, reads EAGVAQSPRYKIIEKRQSVAFWCNPISGHATLYWYQQILGQGPKLLIQFQNNGVVDDSQLPKDRFSAERLKGVDSTLKIQPAKLEDSAVYLCASSPNTDRDHEAFFGQGTRLTVV.

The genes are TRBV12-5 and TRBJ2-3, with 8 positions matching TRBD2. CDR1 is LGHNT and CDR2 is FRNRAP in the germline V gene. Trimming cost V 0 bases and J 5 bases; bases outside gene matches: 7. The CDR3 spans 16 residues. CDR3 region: CASGLVLGSGVDTQYF. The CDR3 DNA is TGTGCTAGTGGTTTGGTACTTGGTAGCGGGGTAGATACGCAGTATTTT.

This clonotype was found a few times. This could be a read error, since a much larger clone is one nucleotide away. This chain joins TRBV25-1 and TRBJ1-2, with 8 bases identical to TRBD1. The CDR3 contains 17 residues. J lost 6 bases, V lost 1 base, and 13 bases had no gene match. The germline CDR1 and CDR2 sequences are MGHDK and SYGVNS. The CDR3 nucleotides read TGTGCCAGCAGTGAATGGGGTGTAGACAGGGGAGGGAATGGCTACACCTTC. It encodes CASSEWGVDRGGNGYTF.

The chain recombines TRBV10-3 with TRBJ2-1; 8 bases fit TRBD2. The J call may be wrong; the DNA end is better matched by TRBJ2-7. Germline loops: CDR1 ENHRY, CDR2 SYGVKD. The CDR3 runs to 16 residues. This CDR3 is CAISGTPGLDSHEQYF. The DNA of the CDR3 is TGTGCCATCAGTGGGACTCCGGGACTAGACTCACATGAGCAGTACTTC.

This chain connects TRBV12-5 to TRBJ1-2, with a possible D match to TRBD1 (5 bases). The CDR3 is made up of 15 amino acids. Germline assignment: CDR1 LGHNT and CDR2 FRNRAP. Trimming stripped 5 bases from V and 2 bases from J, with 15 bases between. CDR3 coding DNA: TGTGCTAGTGGTCAAACGTCCACAGGAAACTATGGCTACACCTTC. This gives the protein CASGQTSTGNYGYTF.

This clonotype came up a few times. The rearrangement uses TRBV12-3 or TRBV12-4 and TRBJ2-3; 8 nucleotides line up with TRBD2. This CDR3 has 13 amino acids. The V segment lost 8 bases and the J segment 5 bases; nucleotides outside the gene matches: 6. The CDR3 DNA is TGTGCCAGCTCAGACGGGGGGGGAGATACGCAGTATTTT. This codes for CASSDGGGDTQYF.

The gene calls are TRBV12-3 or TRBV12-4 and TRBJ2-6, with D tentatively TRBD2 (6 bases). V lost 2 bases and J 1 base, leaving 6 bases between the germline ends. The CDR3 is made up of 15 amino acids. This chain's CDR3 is CASSLRESGANVLTF. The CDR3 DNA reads TGTGCCAGCAGTTTACGGGAGTCTGGGGCCAACGTCCTGACTTTC.

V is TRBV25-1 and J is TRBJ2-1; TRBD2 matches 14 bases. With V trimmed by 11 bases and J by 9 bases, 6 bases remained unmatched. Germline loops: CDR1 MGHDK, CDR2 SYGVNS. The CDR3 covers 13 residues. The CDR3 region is CAVRLAGGVEQFF. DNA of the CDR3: TGTGCCGTGAGACTAGCGGGGGGGGTTGAGCAGTTCTTC.

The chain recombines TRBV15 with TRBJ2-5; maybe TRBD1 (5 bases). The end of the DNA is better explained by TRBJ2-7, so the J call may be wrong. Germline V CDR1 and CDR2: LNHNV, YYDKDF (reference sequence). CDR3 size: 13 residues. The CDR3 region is CATSREPGYEQYF. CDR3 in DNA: TGTGCCACCAGCAGAGAGCCAGGGTACGAGCAGTACTTC.

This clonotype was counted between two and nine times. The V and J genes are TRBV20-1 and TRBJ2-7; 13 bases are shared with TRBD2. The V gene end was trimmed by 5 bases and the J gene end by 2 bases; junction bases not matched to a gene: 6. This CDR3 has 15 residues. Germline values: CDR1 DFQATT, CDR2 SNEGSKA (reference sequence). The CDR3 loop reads CSAPKLAGGPYEQYF. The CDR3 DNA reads TGCAGTGCTCCGAAACTAGCGGGGGGGCCCTACGAGCAGTACTTC.

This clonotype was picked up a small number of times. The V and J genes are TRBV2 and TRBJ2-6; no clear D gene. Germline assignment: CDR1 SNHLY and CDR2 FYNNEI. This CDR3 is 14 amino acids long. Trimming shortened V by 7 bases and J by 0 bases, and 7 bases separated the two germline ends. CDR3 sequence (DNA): TGTGCCAGCAATCGAGGCTCTGGGGCCAACGTCCTGACTTTC. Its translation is CASNRGSGANVLTF.

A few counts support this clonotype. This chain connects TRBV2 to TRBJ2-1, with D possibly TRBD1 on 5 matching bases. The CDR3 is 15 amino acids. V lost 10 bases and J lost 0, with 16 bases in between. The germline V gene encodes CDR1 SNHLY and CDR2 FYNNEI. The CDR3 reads CATQLGQSSYNEQFF. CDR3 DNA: TGTGCCACCCAACTGGGGCAGAGCTCCTACAATGAGCAGTTCTTC.

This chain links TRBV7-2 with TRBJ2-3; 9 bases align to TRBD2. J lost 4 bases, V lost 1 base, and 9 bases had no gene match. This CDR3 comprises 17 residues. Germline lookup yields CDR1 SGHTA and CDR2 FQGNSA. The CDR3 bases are TGTGCCAGCAGCTTAGTTAGCGGGGGAGCTAGCGCAGATACGCAGTATTTT. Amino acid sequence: CASSLVSGGASADTQYF.

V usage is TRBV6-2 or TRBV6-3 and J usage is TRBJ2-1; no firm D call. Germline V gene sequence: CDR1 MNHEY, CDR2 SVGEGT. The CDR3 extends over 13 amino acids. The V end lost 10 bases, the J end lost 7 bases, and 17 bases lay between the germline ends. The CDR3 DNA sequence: TGTGCCACGCGGACCAACCAAAGGAATGAGCAGTTCTTC. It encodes CATRTNQRNEQFF.

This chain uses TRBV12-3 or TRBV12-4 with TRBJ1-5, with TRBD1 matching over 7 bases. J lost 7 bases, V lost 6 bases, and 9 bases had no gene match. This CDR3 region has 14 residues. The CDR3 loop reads CASSSTGEVQPQHF. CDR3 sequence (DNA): TGTGCCAGCAGCTCCACAGGGGAGGTCCAGCCCCAGCATTTT.